The present T cell receptor beta chain was sequenced within a study of cytomegalovirus exposure and HLA in healthy donors (dated by TCRdb to about 2017). For context, the study as a whole: In an earlier analysis of around 540 of the donors, approximately 300 Gb of sequence data and 100 million or so unique TCR beta sequences from 180 million or so T cells were reported. Rather than drawing on any new phenotypic data, the later analysis identified candidate immune exposures from TCR beta sequences and the way those sequences occurred across donors. All discovery cohort repertoires had been generated on a single sequencing platform. HLA typing included class I and class II loci at four-digit resolution. The study profiled the T cell repertoires of under 850 subjects by immunosequencing and related them to cytomegalovirus serostatus. Several DR-DQ haplotypes were treated as single units for association and clustering because of strong linkage in the cohort. Of the 300 to 500 genotyped donors, roughly 80% were placed in the genetic ancestry cluster associated with self-reported Caucasian donors. Among 300 to 450 genotyped donors of the cohort, an average of approximately 250,000 unique TCR beta nucleotide sequences were sequenced per donor, roughly 20% of them non-productive. The study aimed to test whether cataloging public T cell receptors could reveal signatures of past pathogen exposure. Besides the first cohort of some 670 subjects, a separate validation cohort made up of over 100 different subjects was used. An earlier analysis of 500 to 650 of the donors applied high-throughput TCR beta sequencing to assess whether each TCR beta V gene segment acted as functional or pseudogenic. Roughly 300 gigabases of sequencing data and 70 million to 100 million unique TCR sequences made up an early release that covered 500 to 700 HLA-typed donors. In a later genetic analysis, genome-wide SNP genotypes for about three fifths of the roughly 670 donors were used, and that subset was treated as a discovery cohort. A later analysis re-examined previously published TCR beta repertoires from around 670 donors and added high-resolution HLA genotyping to investigate patterns of TCR occurrence. Typing coverage differed by locus: A, B, C, DRB1 and DQB1 were typed in about 629-640 donors, DQA1 in roughly 500, DPA1 in some 610, and DPB1 in roughly 450. The study combined high-throughput TCR immunosequencing, statistical association of individual TCRs with disease status, and machine learning to predict cytomegalovirus infection status. Donor age, sex, ethnicity and CMV serostatus were compiled alongside the repertoire data. The paper as a whole reports these results and caveats: Cytomegalovirus status was reported to be diagnosed by the classifier with high specificity and sensitivity in both the original and validation cohorts. In this cohort, only TCR beta chains were sequenced, and detectable features were limited by the absence of alpha or paired-chain data. A later analysis found that HLA-associated TCR beta chains were more clonally expanded and had lower generation probabilities than equally common non-associated chains. In a later analysis, around 17,000 TCR beta sequences were associated with specific HLA alleles at a false discovery rate of 0.05. For the cohort, immune exposure information was limited to CMV serostatus. Assigning TCR associations to individual alleles was difficult when HLA alleles, especially DR and DQ, strongly co-occurred. Because HLA typing was unavailable for some donors at each locus, only the typed subset was used in association tests. The study gave a list of about 150 TCR beta chains associated with cytomegalovirus. V-gene and J-gene trimming of TCR beta chains was associated with a missense DCLRE1C variant in a later genetic analysis, and the association was replicated in an independent cohort. Three of the identified cytomegalovirus-associated TCR beta chains were confirmed in vitro to be specific for cytomegalovirus antigens. A cluster of highly shared sequence variants was judged likely to represent a technical artifact of the sequencing pipeline. Linkage disequilibrium might explain the correlated functional status among segregating V segments, but an unknown experimental factor could not be ruled out. According to a later analysis, most CMV-associated TCR beta chains appeared to be HLA-restricted, and the HLA associations seemed to be driven largely by CMV exposure. Because counts were too low, seventeen rarely observed V segments, including chromosome 9 orphons, were left out of the earlier analysis of about 620 of the donors. Sequencing depth was assumed to be roughly uniform across donors in the presence/absence analyses, though that assumption may not hold. Compared with the roughly 600-donor mean, donors in an Asian-associated ancestry cluster had fewer N-insertions in productive TCRs, according to a later genetic analysis. Some IMGT-functional V segments, including TRBV6-2 and TRBV6-3, could not be told apart with the 87-base-pair reads, so those segments were excluded. A further reported finding was that TCR beta sequences accurately predicted the HLA-A and HLA-B alleles for most subjects in the first cohort. Most TCR sequences were seen in very few donors, while some public TCRs were found in many individuals. In a later analysis, TCR association rates were found to vary across HLA loci, with the most associated TCRs seen for DRB1 alleles and the fewest for HLA-C alleles. An earlier analysis of around 540 of the donors showed that most TCR beta V segments appeared in productive rearrangements either about 90% or about 30% of the time, which broadly matched IMGT annotations. Several of the top co-occurrence clusters appeared to be linked to parvovirus B19, influenza, CMV and Epstein-Barr virus, according to a later analysis. According to the authors, the approach could potentially be generalized to other disease states and immunological phenotypes.

The cohort consisted of hundreds of healthy bone marrow donors. At the time of sampling, every cohort member was nominally healthy, though immune exposures that went unrecorded were likely present. The donor tested CMV seropositive and was one of the 289 seropositive cohort members. A peripheral blood sample was collected from each donor, and TCR beta sequencing was performed on peripheral blood mononuclear cells. The Qiagen DNeasy Blood Extraction Kit was used to extract genomic DNA from the blood cell samples. Library preparation used the immunoSEQ multiplex PCR assay. The multiplex PCR relied on a mix of 60 forward primers for TCR Vbeta segments and 13 reverse primers for TCR Jbeta segments. Amplification of the CDR3 region of rearranged TCR beta genes was performed with a multiplex PCR assay on genomic DNA. The Illumina HiSeq System was used to sequence the amplified TCR beta libraries as 87-base-pair reads. Per the source publication's procedure: A later analysis counted approximately 76 million unique TCR beta chains across the roughly 700 repertoires, and around 9.9 million of these chains were shared by at least two donors. A nearest-neighbor algorithm error-corrected the raw reads and collapsed the reads into unique sequences, merging closely related sequences to remove PCR and sequencing errors. Alignment of CDR3 sequences to IMGT reference sequences was used to assign V, D and J gene segments. Each retained sequence needed at least a six-nucleotide match to both a V gene segment and a J gene segment. A rearrangement was called productive if the CDR3 had no stop codons and remained in frame with V and J, and every other rearrangement was called non-productive. Following IMGT convention, CDR3 was defined as the stretch from the second conserved V-encoded cysteine up to the conserved J-encoded phenylalanine. In an earlier analysis of more than 550 of the donors, sequences lacking an unambiguous match to a single V gene segment were excluded. An earlier analysis of approximately 590 of the donors called V segments functional above 56.7% productive rearrangements and segregating when the between-donor standard deviation exceeded 5%. A statistical classification framework was built to diagnose cytomegalovirus status from the catalog of TCR beta chain sequences. In a later analysis, TCR nucleotide sequences were compared against IMGT/GENE-DB human TR gene sequences so that V and J genes could be assigned. The TCRdist pipeline was used in a later analysis to assign CDR3 sequences and most-parsimonious VDJ recombination scenarios. In a later analysis, each TCR beta chain was defined by its CDR3 amino acid sequence together with its V-gene family, and reads lacking a unique V-gene family were excluded. A later analysis removed over 500 highly shared, low-generation-probability nucleotide sequences to deal with suspected cross-contamination and a sequencing artifact. In a later analysis, a clonal expansion index for each public chain was calculated from normalized within-repertoire ranks of inferred template counts. Generation probabilities in a later analysis came from a VDJ recombination model fitted to out-of-frame rearrangements, and those results were checked against IGoR. In a later analysis, TCR-TCR, TCR-HLA and TCR-CMV co-occurrence was scored with hypergeometric tests, and a repertoire-size bias correction was applied to TCR pairs. A later analysis estimated false discovery rates by permuting HLA or CMV assignments 20 times. A later analysis grouped co-occurring TCRs with DBSCAN, adding TCRdist sequence similarity when clustering within HLA-allele-positive subsets. Co-occurrence clustering excluded repertoires with fewer than 30,000 or more than 120,000 public chains, plus five with anomalous nucleotide sharing. TCRdb carries this immuneACCESS record with in-frame sequences only. Its versions omit some clonotypes, under half of them owing to an unresolved V gene in the studies checked, with the rest unexplained. That table supplies the V and J calls and clone size; D and trimming were determined from the DNA. A total of 150,000 to 200,000 clones appear in this sample, 75% to 80% of them only once. The ten largest clones add up to 0.85% to 1% of the sample.

This clone is regarded as medium-sized (0.01 to 0.1%). Its antigen remains undetermined. Base qualities are missing; no much larger clone stands one base away. Trimming takes 1 base from V and 2 bases from J, and the germline ends sit 5 bases apart. The CDR3, cysteine through phenylalanine, is 13 amino acids long. The read is trimmed to its CDR3 DNA, 39 bases read in frame from base 1. The CDR1 and CDR2 encoded by the germline V gene are SGHDN and FVKESK. The sequenced sample was PBMCs. The receptor chain draws on TRBV14 and TRBJ1-1; a confident D gene designation cannot be given. This sequence was found in a woman aged 50 to 60 in good health and CMV-seropositive. The DNA sequence is TGTGCCAGCAGCCAAGTACAAAACACTGAAGCTTTCTTT. This is translated as CASSQVQNTEAFF.